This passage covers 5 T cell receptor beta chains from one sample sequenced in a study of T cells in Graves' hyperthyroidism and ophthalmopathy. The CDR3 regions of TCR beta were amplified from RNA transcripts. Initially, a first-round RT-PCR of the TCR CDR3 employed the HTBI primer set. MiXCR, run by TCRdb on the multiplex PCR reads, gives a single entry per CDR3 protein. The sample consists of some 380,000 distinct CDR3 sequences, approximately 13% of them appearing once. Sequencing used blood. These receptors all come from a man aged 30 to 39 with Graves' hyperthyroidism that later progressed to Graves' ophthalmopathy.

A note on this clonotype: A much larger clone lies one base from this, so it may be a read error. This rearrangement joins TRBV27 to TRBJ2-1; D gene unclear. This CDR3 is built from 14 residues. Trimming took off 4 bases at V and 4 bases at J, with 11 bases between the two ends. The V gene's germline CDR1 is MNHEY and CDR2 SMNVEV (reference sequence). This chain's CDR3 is CASSSSLDYNEQFF. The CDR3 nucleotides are TGTGCCAGCAGTTCATCGTTGGATTACAATGAGCAGTTCTTC.

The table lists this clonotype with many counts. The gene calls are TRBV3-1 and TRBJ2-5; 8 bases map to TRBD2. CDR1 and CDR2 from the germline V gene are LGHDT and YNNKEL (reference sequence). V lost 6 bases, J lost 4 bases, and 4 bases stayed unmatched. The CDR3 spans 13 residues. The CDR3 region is CASSPLAGETQYF. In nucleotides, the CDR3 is TGTGCCAGCAGTCCTCTAGCGGGAGAGACCCAGTACTTC.

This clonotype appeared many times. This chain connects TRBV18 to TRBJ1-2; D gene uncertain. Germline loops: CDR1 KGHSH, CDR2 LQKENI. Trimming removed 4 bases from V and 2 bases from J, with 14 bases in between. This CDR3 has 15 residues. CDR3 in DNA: TGTGCCAGCTCACAGACGGACGGATCGAACTATGGCTACACCTTC. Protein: CASSQTDGSNYGYTF.

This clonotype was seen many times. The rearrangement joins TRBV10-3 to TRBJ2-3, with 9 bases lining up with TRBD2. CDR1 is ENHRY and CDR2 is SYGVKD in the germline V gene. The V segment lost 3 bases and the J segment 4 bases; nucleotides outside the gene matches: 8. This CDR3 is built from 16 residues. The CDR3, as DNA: TGTGCCATCAGTGAACCGGGACTAGCCCCTCCAGATACGCAGTATTTT. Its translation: CAISEPGLAPPDTQYF.

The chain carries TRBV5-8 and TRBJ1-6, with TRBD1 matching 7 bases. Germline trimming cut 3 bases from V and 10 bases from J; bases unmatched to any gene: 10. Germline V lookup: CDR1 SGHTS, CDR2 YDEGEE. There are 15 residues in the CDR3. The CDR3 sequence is CASSSGGQPRSPLHF. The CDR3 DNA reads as TGTGCCAGCAGCTCTGGGGGACAGCCGCGGTCACCCCTCCACTTT.